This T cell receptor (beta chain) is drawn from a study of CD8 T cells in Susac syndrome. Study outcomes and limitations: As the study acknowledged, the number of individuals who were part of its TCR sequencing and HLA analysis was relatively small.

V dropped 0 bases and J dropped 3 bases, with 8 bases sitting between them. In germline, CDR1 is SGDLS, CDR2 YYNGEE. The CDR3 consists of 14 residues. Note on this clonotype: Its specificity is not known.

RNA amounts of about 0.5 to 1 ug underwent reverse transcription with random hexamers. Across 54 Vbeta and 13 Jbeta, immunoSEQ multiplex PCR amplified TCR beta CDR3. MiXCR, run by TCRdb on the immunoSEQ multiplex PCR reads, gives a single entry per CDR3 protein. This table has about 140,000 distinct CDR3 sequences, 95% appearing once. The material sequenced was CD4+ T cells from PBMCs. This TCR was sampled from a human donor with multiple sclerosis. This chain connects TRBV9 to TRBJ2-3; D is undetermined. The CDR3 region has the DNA TGTGCCAGCAGCGTAGACCCAGTGACAGATACGCAGTATTTT. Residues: CASSVDPVTDTQYF. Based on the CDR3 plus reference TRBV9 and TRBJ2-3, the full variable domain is DSGVTQTPKHLITATGQRVTLRCSPRSGDLSVYWYQQSLDQGLQFLIQYYNGEERAKGNILERFSAQQFPDLHSELNLSSLELGDSALYFCASSVDPVTDTQYFGPGTRLTVL.